A selection of T cell receptor beta chains follows, all from one sample in a study of cytomegalovirus exposure and HLA in healthy donors. Measured with immunoSEQ multiplex PCR; TCRdb has only the in-frame clones, and not every one. The data contain around 190,000 clones, 65% to 90% of them singletons. The material sequenced was PBMCs. These receptors came from a woman between 45 and 65 years old in good health and CMV-seronegative. Both conserved end residues are part of each CDR3. The order of the fields is CDR3 length, D gene, clone size, V gene, J gene, CDR3 protein, CDR3 DNA. D genes are given only for firm matches. The listing skips clone size in some rows; elsewhere it reads once, few, many or a size class.

len: 13; d_gene: TRBD2; abundance: NA; v_gene: TRBV2; j_gene: TRBJ2-1; CDR3aa: CASRSGLAGEQFF; CDR3nt: TGTGCCAGCAGGTCGGGACTAGCGGGAGAGCAGTTCTTC
len: 15; d_gene: NA; abundance: NA; v_gene: TRBV28; j_gene: TRBJ2-2; CDR3aa: CASGIPGTNTGELFF; CDR3nt: TGTGCCAGCGGCATCCCGGGGACGAACACCGGGGAGCTGTTTTTT
len: 15; d_gene: NA; abundance: NA; v_gene: TRBV19; j_gene: TRBJ2-1; CDR3aa: CASRSLATGYNEQFF; CDR3nt: TGTGCCAGTAGGTCCCTAGCGACAGGGTACAATGAGCAGTTCTTC
len: 15; d_gene: TRBD2; abundance: NA; v_gene: TRBV7-8; j_gene: TRBJ2-1; CDR3aa: CASSQTSGIYNEQFF; CDR3nt: TGTGCCAGCAGCCAGACTAGCGGGATTTACAATGAGCAGTTCTTC
len: 14; d_gene: TRBD1; abundance: NA; v_gene: TRBV4-1; j_gene: TRBJ1-5; CDR3aa: CASSQTGVGQPQHF; CDR3nt: TGCGCCAGCAGCCAGACAGGGGTGGGTCAGCCCCAGCATTTT
len: 19; d_gene: TRBD2; abundance: few; v_gene: TRBV5-1; j_gene: TRBJ2-1; CDR3aa: CASSPIETPGLGTYNEQFF; CDR3nt: TGCGCCAGCAGCCCGATTGAAACCCCGGGACTAGGTACCTACAATGAGCAGTTCTTC
len: 16; d_gene: NA; abundance: NA; v_gene: TRBV14; j_gene: TRBJ1-1; CDR3aa: CASSQGMRQENTEAFF; CDR3nt: TGTGCCAGCAGCCAAGGAATGAGACAGGAGAACACTGAAGCTTTCTTT
len: 15; d_gene: TRBD2; abundance: once; v_gene: TRBV7-3; j_gene: TRBJ2-3; CDR3aa: CASSSGLVVTDTQYF; CDR3nt: TGTGCCAGCAGCTCCGGACTAGTGGTTACAGATACGCAGTATTTT
len: 16; d_gene: TRBD2; abundance: once; v_gene: TRBV11-3; j_gene: TRBJ2-1; CDR3aa: CASSLNLAGGRDEQFF; CDR3nt: TGTGCCAGCAGCTTGAACCTAGCGGGAGGTCGGGATGAGCAGTTCTTC
len: 14; d_gene: TRBD1; abundance: NA; v_gene: TRBV27; j_gene: TRBJ2-5; CDR3aa: CASSQQGDVETQYF; CDR3nt: TGTGCCAGCTCCCAACAGGGGGACGTAGAGACCCAGTACTTC
len: 13; d_gene: TRBD1; abundance: NA; v_gene: TRBV5-1; j_gene: TRBJ2-7; CDR3aa: CASSGGTGFEQYF; CDR3nt: TGCGCCAGCAGCGGGGGGACAGGGTTCGAGCAGTACTTC
len: 11; d_gene: NA; abundance: NA; v_gene: TRBV7-2; j_gene: TRBJ2-5; CDR3aa: CASSFQETQYF; CDR3nt: TGTGCCAGCAGCTTTCAGGAGACCCAGTACTTC
len: 18; d_gene: TRBD1; abundance: once; v_gene: TRBV9; j_gene: TRBJ1-1; CDR3aa: CASSVGPGTGGMGTEAFF; CDR3nt: TGTGCCAGCAGCGTAGGACCCGGGACAGGGGGTATGGGTACTGAAGCTTTCTTT
len: 13; d_gene: NA; abundance: few; v_gene: TRBV28; j_gene: TRBJ1-2; CDR3aa: CASAADASRGYTF; CDR3nt: TGTGCCAGCGCGGCAGATGCCTCGCGGGGCTACACCTTC
len: 14; d_gene: NA; abundance: NA; v_gene: TRBV27; j_gene: TRBJ2-3; CDR3aa: CASKPAGMTDTQYF; CDR3nt: TGTGCCAGCAAGCCGGCGGGGATGACAGATACGCAGTATTTT
len: 17; d_gene: TRBD1; abundance: once; v_gene: TRBV7-3; j_gene: TRBJ2-1; CDR3aa: CASSLTRARTGGNEQFF; CDR3nt: TGTGCCAGCAGCTTAACCCGAGCCCGGACAGGGGGCAATGAGCAGTTCTTC
len: 16; d_gene: NA; abundance: NA; v_gene: TRBV11-2; j_gene: TRBJ2-1; CDR3aa: CASSLEPRSSYNEQFF; CDR3nt: TGTGCCAGCAGCTTAGAGCCCAGAAGCTCCTACAATGAGCAGTTCTTC
len: 15; d_gene: NA; abundance: NA; v_gene: TRBV7-3; j_gene: TRBJ2-3; CDR3aa: CASSLNGVGTDTQYF; CDR3nt: TGTGCCAGCAGCTTAAACGGAGTCGGCACAGATACGCAGTATTTT
len: 16; d_gene: TRBD2; abundance: NA; v_gene: TRBV28; j_gene: TRBJ2-3; CDR3aa: CASREGTSGRGDTQYF; CDR3nt: TGTGCCAGCAGAGAAGGGACTAGCGGGAGAGGTGATACGCAGTATTTT
len: 17; d_gene: NA; abundance: NA; v_gene: TRBV12-2; j_gene: TRBJ2-1; CDR3aa: CASRLIPGTQEYNEQFF; CDR3nt: TGTGCAAGTCGCTTAATCCCCGGGACACAGGAATACAATGAGCAGTTCTTC
len: 13; d_gene: NA; abundance: NA; v_gene: TRBV12-5; j_gene: TRBJ2-3; CDR3aa: CASGSSGPDTQYF; CDR3nt: TGTGCTAGTGGTTCAAGCGGGCCAGATACGCAGTATTTT
len: 12; d_gene: NA; abundance: NA; v_gene: TRBV29-1; j_gene: TRBJ2-1; CDR3aa: CSASPGVDEQFF; CDR3nt: TGCAGCGCAAGTCCAGGGGTCGATGAGCAGTTCTTC
len: 13; d_gene: NA; abundance: NA; v_gene: TRBV11-2; j_gene: TRBJ2-7; CDR3aa: CASSLVQSYEQYF; CDR3nt: TGTGCCAGCAGCTTGGTGCAGTCCTACGAGCAGTACTTC